Following are 26 T cell receptor beta chains from one sample sequenced in a study of blood T cell repertoires in COVID-19. Sequenced by immunoSEQ multiplex PCR; TCRdb stores in-frame clones only, minus some. The sample lists 95,000 to 150,000 clones; around 76% were seen once. Sample: peripheral blood. These receptors all come from a man between 60 and 75 years old with acute or convalescent COVID-19.

The count of this clone is one. The chain combines TRBV9 with TRBJ2-3; 8 nucleotides align to TRBD2. After removal of 0 bases from V and 0 bases from J, the junction contained 0 bases not matched to a gene. CDR1 SGDLS and CDR2 YYNGEE come from the germline V gene. This CDR3 has 15 residues. In DNA, the CDR3 is TGTGCCAGCAGCGTAGGACTAGCGAGCACAGATACGCAGTATTTT. It codes for CASSVGLASTDTQYF.

This clone appeared a few times. This chain joins TRBV7-8 and TRBJ2-2; a possible D gene is TRBD1 (5 bases). Trimming stripped 3 bases from V and 0 bases from J, with 8 bases between. The CDR3 has 15 amino acids. Germline V CDR1 and CDR2: SGHVS, FQNEAQ. CDR3 coding DNA: TGTGCCAGCAGCTTCAAGGGGACGAACACCGGGGAGCTGTTTTTT. It translates to CASSFKGTNTGELFF.

CDR3 nucleotides: TGTGCCAGTAGTATGTACGGTTCCGGGACTAGCGGGAGGGAGCAGTTCTTC. It specifies CASSMYGSGTSGREQFF. V is TRBV19 and J is TRBJ2-1; TRBD2 agrees at 15 bases. The CDR3 is made up of 17 amino acids. The V segment lost 3 bases and the J segment 10 bases; nucleotides outside the gene matches: 10. The germline CDR1 and CDR2 sequences are LNHDA and SQIVND (reference sequence).

The chain has TRBV24-1 and TRBJ2-1; 9 positions agree with TRBD2. This CDR3 has 14 residues. Germline CDR1 and CDR2: KGHDR and SFDVKD. V shed 7 bases and J 6 bases; nucleotides not matched to a gene: 6. The CDR3 nucleotides are TGTGCCACCAGCCCGGGACTAGCATTCAATGAGCAGTTCTTC. Its translation is CATSPGLAFNEQFF.

The rearrangement uses TRBV5-1 and TRBJ2-3, with D maybe TRBD1 (5 bases). Germline V gene data show CDR1 as SGHRS and CDR2 as YFSETQ. The CDR3 length is 14 residues. Trimming shortened V by 0 bases and J by 3 bases, and 8 bases separated the two germline ends. The CDR3: CASSLAGWTDTQYF. The CDR3 region has the DNA TGCGCCAGCAGCTTGGCAGGGTGGACAGATACGCAGTATTTT.

Remarks on this clone: This specimen includes other DNA sequences encoding the same CDR3. The chain combines TRBV7-3 with TRBJ1-1; 9 bases agree with TRBD1. After removal of 2 bases from V and 2 bases from J, the junction contained 3 bases not matched to a gene. CDR3 length equals 15 residues. CDR1 is SGHTA and CDR2 is FQGTGA in the germline V gene. The CDR3 loop is CASSLLGQGNTEAFF. CDR3 nucleotide sequence: TGTGCCAGCAGCTTATTGGGACAGGGAAACACTGAAGCTTTCTTT.

This chain uses TRBV7-9 with TRBJ1-1, with D unresolved. The length of the CDR3 is 15 residues. Germline assignment: CDR1 SEHNR and CDR2 FQNEAQ (reference sequence). Trimming removed 1 base from V and 2 bases from J, with 11 bases in between. This CDR3 reads CASSLGDSVNTEAFF. DNA of the CDR3: TGTGCCAGCAGCTTAGGGGATAGCGTTAACACTGAAGCTTTCTTT.

CDR3 loop: CASSLYRGLDEQYF. The DNA of the CDR3 is TGTGCCAGCAGCTTATACAGGGGATTGGACGAGCAGTACTTC. The chain recombines TRBV7-9 with TRBJ2-7; 7 positions agree with TRBD1. The V gene end was trimmed by 2 bases and the J gene end by 5 bases; junction bases not matched to a gene: 6. Germline CDR1 SEHNR, CDR2 FQNEAQ (reference sequence). The CDR3 consists of 14 residues.

This CDR3 reads CAWSDPGRGFRNQPQHF. The CDR3, as DNA: TGTGCCTGGAGTGACCCGGGCAGGGGGTTTCGCAATCAGCCCCAGCATTTT. The V and J genes are TRBV30 and TRBJ1-5; TRBD1 aligns across 7 bases. The CDR3 is 17 amino acids. Germline trimming cut 1 base from V and 2 bases from J; bases unmatched to any gene: 11. The germline V gene has CDR1 GTSNPN and CDR2 SVGIG (reference sequence).

The genes are TRBV24-1 and TRBJ2-2, with TRBD1 as a possible D gene (6 bases). Trimming stripped 4 bases from V and 5 bases from J, with 16 bases between. The CDR3 runs 16 residues. The germline V gene has CDR1 KGHDR and CDR2 SFDVKD. Written as DNA, the CDR3 is TGTGCCACCAGTGAGCTCGGCAGGGGCACTACCGGGGAGCTGTTTTTT. This sequence encodes CATSELGRGTTGELFF.

The table lists this clone with a few counts. The chain employs TRBV30 and TRBJ2-7; D possibly corresponds to TRBD1 (6 bases). The CDR3 has 11 amino acids. The germline V gene has CDR1 GTSNPN and CDR2 SVGIG (reference sequence). V was clipped by 7 bases and J by 3 bases, with 10 bases between them. The CDR3 loop is CALGRGYEQYF. The DNA of the CDR3 is TGTGCCTTGGGCAGGGGCTACGAGCAGTACTTC.

V gene TRBV5-1 combines with J gene TRBJ2-7, with D maybe TRBD2 (6 bases). The CDR3 has 15 amino acids. Trimming left V 5 bases short and J 2 bases short, with 17 bases between. Germline-derived CDR1 and CDR2 are SGHRS and YFSETQ. The CDR3 nucleotides read TGCGCCAGCAGTCGAGCGGAGCCGGGGGCCTACGAGCAGTACTTC. It is translated as CASSRAEPGAYEQYF.

This clone was observed once. The J gene is TRBJ2-7, the V gene TRBV5-1; possible D gene TRBD1, 5 bases. V shed 2 bases and J shed 3 bases, with 12 bases lying between them. The CDR3 has 14 amino acids. CDR1 and CDR2 from the germline V gene are SGHRS and YFSETQ. The DNA of the CDR3 is TGCGCCAGCAGCTTTGCCCAGGGAATCTACGAGCAGTACTTC. This sequence encodes CASSFAQGIYEQYF.

The genes are TRBV5-1 and TRBJ1-2, with D hard to call. The CDR3 extends over 14 amino acids. V was shortened by 2 bases and J by 8 bases, with 16 bases between the two germline ends. CDR1 is SGHRS, CDR2 YFSETQ, per germline. Here the CDR3 DNA reads TGCGCCAGCAGCTTACAGTCGGGCGGCGGGGGCTACACCTTC. This gives the protein CASSLQSGGGGYTF.

The DNA of the CDR3 is TGCGCCAGCAGCGGACTCCAGGGGGCCGCAACTAATGAAAAACTGTTTTTT. As protein: CASSGLQGAATNEKLFF. The chain combines TRBV5-1 with TRBJ1-4; 8 nucleotides align to TRBD1. V lost 4 bases to trimming and J lost 0 bases; unmatched junction nucleotides: 8. This CDR3 has 17 amino acids. CDR1 is SGHRS, CDR2 YFSETQ, per germline. The whole variable domain, filled in from reference TRBV5-1 and TRBJ1-4, reads KAGVTQTPRYLIKTRGQQVTLSCSPISGHRSVSWYQQTPGQGLQFLFEYFSETQRNKGNFPGRFSGRQFSNSRSEMNVSTLELGDSALYLCASSGLQGAATNEKLFFGSGTQLSVL.

This clone was seen just once. The chain employs TRBV10-2 and TRBJ2-7; possibly TRBD2 for D (6 bases). This CDR3 has 15 amino acids. V gave up 5 bases and J gave up 0 bases, with 14 bases separating them. The germline gives CDR1 WSHSY, CDR2 SAAADI. DNA of the CDR3: TGCGCCAGCAGTCTGTCGGGACTGAGCTCCTACGAGCAGTACTTC. Its translation is CASSLSGLSSYEQYF.

The chain is built from TRBV2 and TRBJ1-6; possibly TRBD1 for D (5 bases). The CDR3 consists of 16 residues. From germline, CDR1 is SNHLY and CDR2 FYNNEI. The germline V and J ends were trimmed by 4 bases and 5 bases, with 15 bases remaining between them. CDR3: CASSGRGKVDNSPLHF. The CDR3 DNA is TGTGCCAGCAGTGGGCGGGGCAAGGTGGATAATTCACCCCTCCACTTT.

The J gene is TRBJ1-2, the V gene TRBV7-9; the match to TRBD1 covers 7 bases. The germline gives CDR1 SEHNR, CDR2 FQNEAQ (reference sequence). Trimming removed 5 bases from V and 8 bases from J; junction bases left unmatched: 14. There are 15 residues in the CDR3. CDR3 sequence: CASSPLDRESPGYTF. The CDR3 region has the DNA TGTGCCAGCAGCCCTCTTGACAGGGAGTCGCCCGGCTACACCTTC.

This rearrangement joins TRBV6-5 to TRBJ1-1, with TRBD1 matching 9 bases. V shed 4 bases and J 11 bases; nucleotides not matched to a gene: 2. This CDR3 has 11 residues. Germline values: CDR1 MNHEY, CDR2 SVGAGI. CDR3 coding DNA: TGTGCCAGCAGTTGGGACAGGGCGGCTTTCTTT. This translates into CASSWDRAAFF.

The genes are TRBV4-2 and TRBJ1-6; 7 bases are a match to TRBD1. In germline, CDR1 is LGHNA, CDR2 YNFKEQ. J gave up 7 bases and V 0 bases, and 15 bases lay outside the gene matches. The CDR3 runs 19 residues. The CDR3 sequence: CASSQDYFQGQGQNSPLHF. The CDR3, as DNA: TGTGCCAGCAGCCAAGACTATTTCCAGGGCCAGGGACAGAATTCACCCCTCCACTTT.

V and J are TRBV19 and TRBJ2-2; 9 nucleotides match TRBD1. Trimming removed 6 bases from V and 3 bases from J; junction bases left unmatched: 11. The CDR3 runs to 17 residues. The germline V gene encodes CDR1 LNHDA and CDR2 SQIVND (reference sequence). The CDR3 region is CASRPLQGAQDTGELFF. The CDR3 nucleotides are TGTGCCAGTAGACCCTTACAGGGGGCGCAAGACACCGGGGAGCTGTTTTTT.

This clone was observed a handful of times. Other DNA sequences from this sample encode an identical CDR3 as well. J is TRBJ1-1 and V is TRBV7-9; TRBD1 matches 10 bases. Germline V CDR1 and CDR2: SEHNR, FQNEAQ (reference sequence). The CDR3 loop spans 15 amino acids. V lost 1 base and J lost 5; bases outside the gene matches: 4. CDR3 protein: CASSLGGTGETEAFF. The DNA of the CDR3 is TGTGCCAGCAGCTTAGGGGGGACAGGGGAAACTGAAGCTTTCTTT. Looking up the rest from reference TRBV7-9 and TRBJ1-1 gives the full variable domain: DTGVSQNPRHKITKRGQNVTFRCDPISEHNRLYWYRQTLGQGPEFLTYFQNEAQLEKSRLLSDRFSAERPKGSFSTLEIQRTEQGDSAMYLCASSLGGTGETEAFFGQGTRLTVV.

V usage is TRBV19 and J usage is TRBJ1-2; 8 bases are shared with TRBD1. The CDR3 is 16 amino acids. Looked up from germline, CDR1 is LNHDA and CDR2 is SQIVND (reference sequence). After removal of 4 bases from V and 0 bases from J, the junction contained 7 bases not matched to a gene. The chain's CDR3 is CASSTMDRDPNYGYTF. DNA for the CDR3: TGTGCCAGTAGTACAATGGACAGGGACCCTAACTATGGCTACACCTTC. The whole variable domain, remainder taken from reference TRBV19 and TRBJ1-2, is DGGITQSPKYLFRKEGQNVTLSCEQNLNHDAMYWYRQDPGQGLRLIYYSQIVNDFQKGDIAEGYSVSREKKESFPLTVTSAQKNPTAFYLCASSTMDRDPNYGYTFGSGTRLTVV.

The CDR3 loop is CASSLGGGSNQPQHF. The CDR3 DNA sequence: TGTGCCAGCAGTCTCGGGGGAGGAAGCAATCAGCCCCAGCATTTT. The gene calls are TRBV25-1 and TRBJ1-5; a weak D match, TRBD1 (5 bases). Trimming removed 5 bases at V and 1 base at J, with 12 bases between. The CDR3 sequence is 15 residues long. Germline CDR1 is MGHDK and CDR2 is SYGVNS.

The rearrangement joins TRBV28 to TRBJ2-1; TRBD1 agrees at 8 bases. Trimming took 4 bases from V and 5 from J; bases not matched to a gene: 4. From germline, CDR1 is MDHEN and CDR2 SYDVKM. There are 14 residues in the CDR3. The CDR3 here is CASSWGQEDNEQFF. CDR3 in DNA: TGTGCCAGCAGTTGGGGACAGGAAGACAATGAGCAGTTCTTC.

J is TRBJ2-5 and V is TRBV24-1; D gene ambiguous. V lost 4 bases and J 5 bases, leaving 10 bases between the germline ends. Germline values: CDR1 KGHDR, CDR2 SFDVKD. There are 13 residues in the CDR3. CDR3 nucleotides: TGTGCCACCAGTGACTATATGCGGGAGACCCAGTACTTC. Translated: CATSDYMRETQYF.